This TCR beta chain was identified in a study of vaccination effects on CD4 cells after COVID-19. Broader study findings: Few convalescent patients, and no early post-infection timepoints, were available to the study.

Worth noting for this clone: The antigen is undetermined.

Prior to sequencing, the ViraFEST assay stimulated PBMC with viral peptide pools, which expanded the antigen-specific CD4+ T cells. Once cultured for 10 days, the cells underwent separation to obtain CD4+ T cells. Assay used: immunoSEQ multiplex PCR; TCRdb lists only in-frame clones, some missing. The data show about 61,000 clones, with roughly 76% seen just once and more than 2% held by the top ten. The length of the CDR3 is 16 residues. Germline V CDR1 and CDR2: SGHRS, YFSETQ. The junction had 7 bases not matched to a gene; V was cut back by 0 bases and J by 5 bases. The TCR was taken from a human donor who received a COVID-19 vaccine. Sequenced here: CD4+ T cells from PBMCs cultured with HCoV-229E spike peptides, sampled before COVID-19 vaccination. The V gene is TRBV5-1, the J gene TRBJ2-1; 8 bases align to TRBD1. DNA for the CDR3: TGCGCCAGCAGCTTGGGGACAGGGATGGTGGACAATGAGCAGTTCTTC. Protein: CASSLGTGMVDNEQFF.